The 28 T cell receptor beta chains below were found in one sample sequenced in a study of blood T cell repertoires in COVID-19. Clones were read by immunoSEQ multiplex PCR, and TCRdb kept only the in-frame ones, dropping some. This table holds about 89,000 clones, about four fifths found once. The specimen was peripheral blood. Receptors were obtained from a man aged 65 to 85 with COVID-19, enrolled during active disease.

This chain joins TRBV10-3 and TRBJ1-6, with TRBD1 identical over 11 bases. Germline V CDR1 and CDR2: ENHRY, SYGVKD. The length of the CDR3 is 13 residues. The V and J ends lost 6 bases and 10 bases, in that order; junction bases with no gene match: 2. Written as DNA, the CDR3 is TGTGCCATCAGGGGACAGGGGGTCTCACCCCTCCACTTT. Its protein is CAIRGQGVSPLHF.

The gene calls are TRBV14 and TRBJ2-3; D may be TRBD1 (6 bases). The CDR3 sequence is 15 residues long. CDR1 SGHDN and CDR2 FVKESK come from the germline V gene. Trimming pared 4 bases from V and 9 bases from J, leaving 20 bases between. The CDR3 DNA follows: TGTGCCAGCAGCCGATCAGGGGTAGGGATGGACACGCAGTATTTT. It encodes CASSRSGVGMDTQYF.

The genes are TRBV28 and TRBJ1-4, with 8 positions matching TRBD1. In germline, CDR1 is MDHEN, CDR2 SYDVKM. The trim removed 7 bases at V and 13 bases at J, leaving 17 bases unmatched. This CDR3 has 15 residues. The CDR3 region has the DNA TGTGCCAGCACCAGAGGCGGGACAGGTGGAAATTTACTGTTTTTT. Protein: CASTRGGTGGNLLFF.

This clone showed up just a few times. V is TRBV12-3 or TRBV12-4 and J is TRBJ1-2; no clear D gene. The CDR3 totals 13 residues. With 3 bases removed from V and 2 bases from J, the gap between germline ends came to 7 bases. DNA for the CDR3: TGTGCCAGCAGTTTGGGAGCGAACTATGGCTACACCTTC. Encoded protein: CASSLGANYGYTF.

This clone has only a few counts. The V gene is TRBV6-5, the J gene TRBJ2-7; 11 nucleotides align to TRBD2. Trimming at V came to 6 bases and at J to 6 bases, leaving 4 bases not matched to a gene. The CDR3 spans 13 residues. CDR1 is MNHEY and CDR2 is SVGAGI in the germline V gene. CDR3 region: CASSLGLAGEQYF. The CDR3, as DNA: TGTGCCAGCAGCCTAGGACTAGCGGGCGAGCAGTACTTC.

The chain joins TRBV28 to TRBJ1-3, with unresolved D. This CDR3 contains 16 residues. The V end lost 4 bases, the J end lost 0 bases, and 13 bases lay between the germline ends. Germline V gene data show CDR1 as MDHEN and CDR2 as SYDVKM. DNA for the CDR3: TGTGCCAGCAGTTCGGGAGGTACTTTCTCTGGAAACACCATATATTTT. Its protein is CASSSGGTFSGNTIYF.

The chain has TRBV4-1 and TRBJ1-2, with a tentative D call TRBD1 (5 bases). V gave up 4 bases and J gave up 2 bases, with 14 bases separating them. This CDR3 contains 15 residues. Germline lookup yields CDR1 MGHRA and CDR2 YSYEKL. CDR3 region: CASSLQRGHNYGYTF. The CDR3 region has the DNA TGCGCCAGCAGCCTACAAAGGGGCCACAACTATGGCTACACCTTC.

CDR3 nucleotides: TGTGCCACCAGTGACATACTAGCGGGAGGGTACAATGAGCAGTTCTTC. This gives the protein CATSDILAGGYNEQFF. This chain uses TRBV24-1 with TRBJ2-1; 13 bases align to TRBD2. J was trimmed by 4 bases and V by 4 bases; bases with no gene match: 3. Germline V CDR1 and CDR2: KGHDR, SFDVKD. This CDR3 spans 16 amino acids.

V gene TRBV4-2 combines with J gene TRBJ2-5, with 7 bases aligning to TRBD2. V gave up 1 base and J gave up 4 bases; unmatched junction bases: 9. Germline CDR1 and CDR2: LGHNA and YNFKEQ. The CDR3 loop spans 16 amino acids. CDR3 protein: CASSQVSGASGETQYF. The CDR3 nucleotides read TGTGCCAGCAGCCAAGTAAGTGGGGCTAGCGGAGAGACCCAGTACTTC.

This clone was detected a few times. CDR3 loop: CASSGPGQVGNEQFF. CDR3 sequence (DNA): TGTGCCAGCAGTGGACCGGGACAGGTCGGCAATGAGCAGTTCTTC. The V and J genes are TRBV2 and TRBJ2-1; 8 positions agree with TRBD1. Germline lookup yields CDR1 SNHLY and CDR2 FYNNEI. This CDR3 is built from 15 residues. The junction had 8 bases not matched to a gene; V was cut back by 4 bases and J by 6 bases.

V and J are TRBV19 and TRBJ2-7; tentatively, D is TRBD1 (5 bases). The CDR3 is 17 residues long. Germline CDR1 LNHDA, CDR2 SQIVND (reference sequence). Trimming cost V 2 bases and J 3 bases, with 20 bases left between them. The CDR3 protein is CASSIFPQGGTNYEQYF. The CDR3 DNA reads as TGTGCCAGTAGTATATTTCCGCAGGGTGGTACGAACTACGAGCAGTACTTC. Full variable domain (remainder filled in from reference TRBV19 and TRBJ2-7): DGGITQSPKYLFRKEGQNVTLSCEQNLNHDAMYWYRQDPGQGLRLIYYSQIVNDFQKGDIAEGYSVSREKKESFPLTVTSAQKNPTAFYLCASSIFPQGGTNYEQYFGPGTRLTVT.

The V and J genes are TRBV18 and TRBJ2-6, with D tentatively TRBD2 (5 bases). Germline CDR1 reads KGHSH; CDR2 reads LQKENI. CDR3 length: 16 residues. Trimming took 3 bases from V and 0 from J, leaving 9 bases between them. The CDR3 loop reads CASSPGGGSGANVLTF. In DNA, the CDR3 is TGTGCCAGCTCACCGGGTGGAGGCTCTGGGGCCAACGTCCTGACTTTC.

The chain links TRBV11-3 to TRBJ1-6; 8 bases align to TRBD1. In germline, CDR1 is SGHNT, CDR2 YENEEA. V lost 4 bases, J lost 7 bases, and 3 bases stayed unmatched. This CDR3 region has 14 residues. This CDR3 reads CASSSRTGNSPLHF. The CDR3 nucleotides are TGTGCCAGCAGCTCCCGGACAGGGAATTCACCCCTCCACTTT.

The CDR3 here is CATSDTGTGGETQYF. DNA for the CDR3: TGTGCCACCAGTGACACCGGGACAGGGGGAGAGACCCAGTACTTC. The chain joins TRBV24-1 to TRBJ2-5; 11 bases align to TRBD1. The CDR3 contains 15 residues. The V gene end was trimmed by 4 bases and the J gene end by 4 bases; junction bases not matched to a gene: 4. Germline lookup yields CDR1 KGHDR and CDR2 SFDVKD.

This clone was observed once. The chain uses TRBV3-1 (or the pseudogene TRBV3-2) and TRBJ2-2, with D possibly TRBD2 on 5 matching bases. The V end was cut by 1 base, the J end by 6 bases, with 12 bases between. The V gene's germline CDR1 is LGHDT and CDR2 YNNKEL (reference sequence). CDR3 length: 15 residues. CDR3 DNA sequence: TGTGCCAGCAGCCAAGTTGACTATGTTGCCGGGGAGCTGTTTTTT. It translates to CASSQVDYVAGELFF.

The rearrangement links TRBV24-1 to TRBJ1-3; 7 bases are shared with TRBD1. This CDR3 comprises 15 residues. Germline values: CDR1 KGHDR, CDR2 SFDVKD. Germline trimming cut 3 bases from V and 0 bases from J; bases unmatched to any gene: 1. CDR3 protein: CATSDGTASGNTIYF. In DNA form, the CDR3 reads TGTGCCACCAGTGATGGGACAGCCTCTGGAAACACCATATATTTT.

The rearrangement joins TRBV7-2 to TRBJ1-1; 8 nucleotides line up with TRBD1. V was clipped by 1 base and J by 0 bases; unmatched bases: 10. CDR1 is SGHTA and CDR2 is FQGNSA in the germline V gene. The CDR3 runs to 18 residues. CDR3: CASSLVGTGVRMNTEAFF. CDR3 DNA sequence: TGTGCCAGCAGCTTAGTGGGGACAGGCGTCAGAATGAACACTGAAGCTTTCTTT.

The chain joins TRBV4-1 to TRBJ1-1; D unclear. The germline V and J ends were trimmed by 1 base and 11 bases, with 8 bases remaining between them. Germline assignment: CDR1 MGHRA and CDR2 YSYEKL. CDR3 length: 11 residues. The CDR3 bases are TGCGCCAGCAGCCAAGGCAGGACTGCTTTCTTT. Its protein product is CASSQGRTAFF.

The chain combines TRBV11-3 with TRBJ1-1; D gene uncertain. V lost 3 bases, J lost 3 bases, and 8 bases lay in between. The germline V gene has CDR1 SGHNT and CDR2 YENEEA. This CDR3 spans 13 amino acids. CDR3 loop: CASSLSRDTEAFF. The DNA for the CDR3 is TGTGCCAGCAGCTTGTCTCGGGACACTGAAGCTTTCTTT. The full variable domain, with the rest looked up from reference TRBV11-3 and TRBJ1-1, is EAGVVQSPRYKIIEKKQPVAFWCNPISGHNTLYWYLQNLGQGPELLIRYENEEAVDDSQLPKDRFSAERLKGVDSTLKIQPAELGDSAVYLCASSLSRDTEAFFGQGTRLTVV.

The sample holds one count of this clone. V and J are TRBV27 and TRBJ1-2; TRBD1 agrees at 9 bases. The CDR3 covers 14 residues. V was clipped by 6 bases and J by 8 bases; unmatched bases: 10. Germline-derived CDR1 and CDR2 are MNHEY and SMNVEV (reference sequence). The CDR3 here is CASSSYRGLGGYTF. CDR3 in DNA: TGTGCCAGCAGCTCCTACAGGGGGCTGGGGGGCTACACCTTC.

The CDR3 DNA is TGTGCCAGCAGTTACCCCGGTGACAGGGGGCGATACTACGAGCAGTACTTC. This gives the protein CASSYPGDRGRYYEQYF. The rearrangement links TRBV6-2 or TRBV6-3 to TRBJ2-7; TRBD1 aligns across 10 bases. The CDR3 is 17 amino acids. The V segment lost 2 bases and the J segment 3 bases; nucleotides outside the gene matches: 10. Looked up from germline, CDR1 is MNHEY and CDR2 is SVGEGT.

This clone was observed a few times. CDR3 in DNA: TGCGCCAGCAGGTCAGGGTACGAGCAGTACTTC. It is translated as CASRSGYEQYF. The chain carries TRBV5-1 and TRBJ2-7; maybe TRBD1 (5 bases). V was trimmed by 5 bases and J by 4 bases, leaving 7 bases between them. Germline V CDR1 and CDR2: SGHRS, YFSETQ. The CDR3 is made up of 11 amino acids. The full variable domain, with the rest looked up from reference TRBV5-1 and TRBJ2-7, is KAGVTQTPRYLIKTRGQQVTLSCSPISGHRSVSWYQQTPGQGLQFLFEYFSETQRNKGNFPGRFSGRQFSNSRSEMNVSTLELGDSALYLCASRSGYEQYFGPGTRLTVT.

The V gene is TRBV7-9, the J gene TRBJ2-2; 8 bases line up with TRBD1. Per the germline V gene, CDR1 is SEHNR and CDR2 is FQNEAQ (reference sequence). The CDR3 spans 15 residues. V gave up 6 bases and J gave up 1 base; unmatched junction bases: 4. The DNA for the CDR3 is TGTGCCAGCAGGCAACAGGGGGAGAACACCGGGGAGCTGTTTTTT. Translation gives CASRQQGENTGELFF.

This chain links TRBV7-9 with TRBJ2-5, with a weak D call TRBD1 (5 bases). V lost 3 bases and J lost 5, with 10 bases in between. This CDR3 is built from 13 residues. Germline V lookup: CDR1 SEHNR, CDR2 FQNEAQ (reference sequence). CDR3 sequence reads: CASSFSRVETQYF. CDR3 coding DNA: TGTGCCAGCAGCTTTTCCAGGGTGGAGACCCAGTACTTC.

This chain joins TRBV9 and TRBJ2-2, with 8 bases that match TRBD1. The CDR3 runs to 15 residues. J gave up 4 bases and V 2 bases, and 4 bases lay outside the gene matches. The germline V gene encodes CDR1 SGDLS and CDR2 YYNGEE. CDR3: CASSVDRAGTGELFF. The CDR3 DNA is TGTGCCAGCAGCGTGGACAGGGCGGGCACCGGGGAGCTGTTTTTT.

V is TRBV7-2 and J is TRBJ1-1; TRBD1 matches 7 bases. V shed 5 bases and J 1 base; nucleotides not matched to a gene: 10. CDR1 SGHTA and CDR2 FQGNSA come from the germline V gene. The CDR3 totals 16 residues. As DNA, the CDR3 is TGTGCCAGCAGCAATAGACAGGGAGGCTGGAACACTGAAGCTTTCTTT. Its protein product is CASSNRQGGWNTEAFF. Drawing the rest from reference TRBV7-2 and TRBJ1-1, the complete variable domain is GAGVSQSPSNKVTEKGKDVELRCDPISGHTALYWYRQSLGQGLEFLIYFQGNSAPDKSGLPSDRFSAERTGGSVSTLTIQRTQQEDSAVYLCASSNRQGGWNTEAFFGQGTRLTVV.

This chain uses TRBV13 with TRBJ2-7; TRBD1 aligns across 9 bases. V lost 5 bases and J lost 4; bases outside the gene matches: 9. This CDR3 has 15 residues. The germline CDR1 and CDR2 sequences are PRHDT and FYEKMQ (reference sequence). CDR3 sequence: CASSHTGTGLYEQYF. The CDR3 DNA reads TGTGCCAGCAGCCACACCGGGACAGGGTTGTACGAGCAGTACTTC.

The chain carries TRBV7-2 and TRBJ1-5; D unresolved. The germline V gene has CDR1 SGHTA and CDR2 FQGNSA. The germline V and J ends were trimmed by 1 base and 0 bases, with 7 bases remaining between them. The CDR3 contains 15 residues. The CDR3 here is CASSLDSYSNQPQHF. CDR3 in DNA: TGTGCCAGCAGCTTAGACAGCTATAGCAATCAGCCCCAGCATTTT.